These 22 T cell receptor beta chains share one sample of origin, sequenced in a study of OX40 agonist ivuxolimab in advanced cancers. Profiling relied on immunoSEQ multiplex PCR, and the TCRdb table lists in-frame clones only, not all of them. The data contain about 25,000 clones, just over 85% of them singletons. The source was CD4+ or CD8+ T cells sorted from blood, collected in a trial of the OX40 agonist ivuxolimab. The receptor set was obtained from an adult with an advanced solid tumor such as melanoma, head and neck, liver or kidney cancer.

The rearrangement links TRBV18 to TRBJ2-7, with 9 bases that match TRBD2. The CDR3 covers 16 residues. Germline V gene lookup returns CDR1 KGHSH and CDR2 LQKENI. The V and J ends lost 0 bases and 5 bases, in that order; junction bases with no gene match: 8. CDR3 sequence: CASSPPGGGRVDEQYF. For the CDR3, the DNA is TGTGCCAGCTCACCACCGGGAGGCGGGAGGGTGGACGAGCAGTACTTC.

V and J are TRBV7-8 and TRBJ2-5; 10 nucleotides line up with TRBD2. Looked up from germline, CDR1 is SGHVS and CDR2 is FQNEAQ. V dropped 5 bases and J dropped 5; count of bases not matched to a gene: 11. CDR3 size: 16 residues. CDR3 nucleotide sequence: TGTGCCAGCAGCGGTCTAGCGGGAGAACGTAAGGAGACCCAGTACTTC. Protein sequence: CASSGLAGERKETQYF.

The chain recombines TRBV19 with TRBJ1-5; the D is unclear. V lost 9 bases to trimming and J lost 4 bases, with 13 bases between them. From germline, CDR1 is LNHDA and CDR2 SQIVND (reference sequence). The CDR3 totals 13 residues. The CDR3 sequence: CASSPGRNQPQHF. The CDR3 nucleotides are TGTGCCAGCTCGCCGGGAAGGAATCAGCCCCAGCATTTT.

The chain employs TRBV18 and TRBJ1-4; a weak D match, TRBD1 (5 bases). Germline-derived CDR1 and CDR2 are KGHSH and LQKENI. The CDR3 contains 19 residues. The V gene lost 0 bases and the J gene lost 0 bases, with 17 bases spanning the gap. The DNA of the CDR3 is TGTGCCAGCTCACCACCAGTTCAGGGAACCCCCGCAACTAATGAAAAACTGTTTTTT. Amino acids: CASSPPVQGTPATNEKLFF.

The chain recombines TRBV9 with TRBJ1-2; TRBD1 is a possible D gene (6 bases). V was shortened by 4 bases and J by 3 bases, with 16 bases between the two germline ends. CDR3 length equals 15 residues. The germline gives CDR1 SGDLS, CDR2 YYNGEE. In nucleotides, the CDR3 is TGTGCCAGCAGCTTCCGGGACACGGAGCACTATGGCTACACCTTC. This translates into CASSFRDTEHYGYTF.

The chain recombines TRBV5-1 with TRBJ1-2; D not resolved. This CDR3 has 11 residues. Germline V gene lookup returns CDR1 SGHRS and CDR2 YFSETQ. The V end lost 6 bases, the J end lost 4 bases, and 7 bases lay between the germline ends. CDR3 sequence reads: CASTGGYGYTF. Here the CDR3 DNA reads TGCGCCAGCACAGGTGGCTATGGCTACACCTTC. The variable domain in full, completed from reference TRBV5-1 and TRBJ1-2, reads KAGVTQTPRYLIKTRGQQVTLSCSPISGHRSVSWYQQTPGQGLQFLFEYFSETQRNKGNFPGRFSGRQFSNSRSEMNVSTLELGDSALYLCASTGGYGYTFGSGTRLTVV.

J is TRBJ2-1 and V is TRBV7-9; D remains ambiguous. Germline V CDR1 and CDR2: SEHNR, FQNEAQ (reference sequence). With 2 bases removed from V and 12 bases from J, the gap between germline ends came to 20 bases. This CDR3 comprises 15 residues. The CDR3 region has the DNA TGTGCCAGCAGCTTAACCACCCAGCCCGACCTCCGGCAGTTCTTC. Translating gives CASSLTTQPDLRQFF.

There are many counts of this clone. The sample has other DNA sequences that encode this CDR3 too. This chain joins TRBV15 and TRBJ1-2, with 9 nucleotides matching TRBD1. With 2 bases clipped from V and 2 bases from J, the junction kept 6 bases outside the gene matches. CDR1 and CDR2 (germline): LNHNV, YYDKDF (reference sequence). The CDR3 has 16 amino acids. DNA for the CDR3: TGTGCCACCAGCAGAATCGGACAGGGGAGAAACTATGGCTACACCTTC. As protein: CATSRIGQGRNYGYTF.

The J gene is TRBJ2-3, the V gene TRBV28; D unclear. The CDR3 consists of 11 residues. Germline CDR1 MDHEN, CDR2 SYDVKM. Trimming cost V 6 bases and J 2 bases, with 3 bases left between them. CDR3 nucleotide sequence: TGTGCCAGCAGCCCCACAGATACGCAGTATTTT. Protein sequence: CASSPTDTQYF. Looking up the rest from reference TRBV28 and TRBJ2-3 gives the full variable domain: DVKVTQSSRYLVKRTGEKVFLECVQDMDHENMFWYRQDPGLGLRLIYFSYDVKMKEKGDIPEGYSVSREKKERFSLILESASTNQTSMYLCASSPTDTQYFGPGTRLTVL.

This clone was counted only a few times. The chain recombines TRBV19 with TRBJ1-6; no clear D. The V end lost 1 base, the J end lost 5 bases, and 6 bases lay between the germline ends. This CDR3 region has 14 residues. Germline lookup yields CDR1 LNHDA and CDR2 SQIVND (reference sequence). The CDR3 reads CASSIGGNNSPLHF. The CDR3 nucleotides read TGTGCCAGTAGTATAGGAGGGAATAATTCACCCCTCCACTTT.

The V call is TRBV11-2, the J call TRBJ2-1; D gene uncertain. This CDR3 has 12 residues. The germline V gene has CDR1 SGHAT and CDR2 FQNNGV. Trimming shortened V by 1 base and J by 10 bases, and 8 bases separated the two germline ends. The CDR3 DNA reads TGTGCCAGCAGCTTAGCACTAACGGAGCAGTTCTTC. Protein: CASSLALTEQFF.

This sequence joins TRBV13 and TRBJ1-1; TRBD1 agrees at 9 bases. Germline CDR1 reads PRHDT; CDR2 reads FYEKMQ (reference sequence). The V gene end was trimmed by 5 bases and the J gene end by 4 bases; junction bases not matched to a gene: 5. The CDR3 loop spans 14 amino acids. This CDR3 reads CASSTPQGATEAFF. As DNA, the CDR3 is TGTGCCAGCAGCACCCCACAGGGGGCCACTGAAGCTTTCTTT.

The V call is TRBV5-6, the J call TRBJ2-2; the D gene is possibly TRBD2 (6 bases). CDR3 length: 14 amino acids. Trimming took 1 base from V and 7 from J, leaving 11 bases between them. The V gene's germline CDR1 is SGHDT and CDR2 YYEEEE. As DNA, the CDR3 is TGTGCCAGCAGCTTGACTAGCTTGGGCGGGGAGCTGTTTTTT. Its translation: CASSLTSLGGELFF.

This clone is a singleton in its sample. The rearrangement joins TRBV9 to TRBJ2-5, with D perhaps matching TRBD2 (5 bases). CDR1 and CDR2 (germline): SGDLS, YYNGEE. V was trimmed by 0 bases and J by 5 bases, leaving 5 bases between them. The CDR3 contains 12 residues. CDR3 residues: CASSVGGETQYF. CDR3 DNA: TGTGCCAGCAGCGTAGGAGGGGAGACCCAGTACTTC.

Here the CDR3 reads CSVKGPGYTGELFF. Written as DNA, the CDR3 is TGCAGCGTTAAAGGGCCAGGGTACACCGGGGAGCTGTTTTTT. The V and J genes are TRBV29-1 and TRBJ2-2; maybe TRBD1 (5 bases). Trimming left V 5 bases short and J 3 bases short, with 13 bases between. From germline, CDR1 is SQVTM and CDR2 ANQGSEA. The length of the CDR3 is 14 residues.

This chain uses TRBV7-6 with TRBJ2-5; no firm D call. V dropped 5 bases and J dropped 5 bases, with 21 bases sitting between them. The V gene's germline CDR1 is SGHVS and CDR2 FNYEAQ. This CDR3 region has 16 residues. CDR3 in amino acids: CASSEVRTPKWETQYF. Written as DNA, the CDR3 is TGTGCCAGCAGCGAGGTACGCACACCGAAGTGGGAGACCCAGTACTTC.

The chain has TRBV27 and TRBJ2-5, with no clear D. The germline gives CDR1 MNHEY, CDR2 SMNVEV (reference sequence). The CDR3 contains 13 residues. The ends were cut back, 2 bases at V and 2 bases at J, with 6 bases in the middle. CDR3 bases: TGTGCCAGCAGTTTACAATCTCAAGAGACCCAGTACTTC. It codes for CASSLQSQETQYF.

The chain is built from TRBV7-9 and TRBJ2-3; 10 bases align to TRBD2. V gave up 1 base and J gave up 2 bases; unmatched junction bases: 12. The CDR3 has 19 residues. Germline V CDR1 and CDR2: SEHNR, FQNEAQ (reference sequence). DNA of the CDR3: TGTGCCAGCAGCTTAGGTCTGCCTAGCGGGGGATCCTACACAGATACGCAGTATTTT. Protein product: CASSLGLPSGGSYTDTQYF.

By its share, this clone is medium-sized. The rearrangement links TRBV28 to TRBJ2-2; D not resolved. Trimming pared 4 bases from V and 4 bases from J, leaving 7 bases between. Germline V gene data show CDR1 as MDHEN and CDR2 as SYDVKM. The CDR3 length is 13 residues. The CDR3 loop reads CASSYKGTGELFF. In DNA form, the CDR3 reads TGTGCCAGCAGTTATAAGGGCACCGGGGAGCTGTTTTTT.

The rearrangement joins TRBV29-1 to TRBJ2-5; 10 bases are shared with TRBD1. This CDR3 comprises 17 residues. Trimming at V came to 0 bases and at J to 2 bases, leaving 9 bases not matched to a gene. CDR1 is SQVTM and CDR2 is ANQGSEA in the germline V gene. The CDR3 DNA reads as TGCAGCGTTGAAGACCCCAATGACAGGGGGCGACAAGAGACCCAGTACTTC. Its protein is CSVEDPNDRGRQETQYF.

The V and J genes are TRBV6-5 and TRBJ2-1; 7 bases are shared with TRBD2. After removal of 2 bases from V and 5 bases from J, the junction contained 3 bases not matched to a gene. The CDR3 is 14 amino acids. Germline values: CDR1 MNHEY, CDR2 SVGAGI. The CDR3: CASSYGGGDNEQFF. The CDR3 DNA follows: TGTGCCAGCAGTTACGGGGGGGGAGACAATGAGCAGTTCTTC.

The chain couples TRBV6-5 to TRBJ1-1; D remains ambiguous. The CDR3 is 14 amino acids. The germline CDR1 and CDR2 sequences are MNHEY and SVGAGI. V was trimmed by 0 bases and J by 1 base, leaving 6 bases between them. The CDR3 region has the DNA TGTGCCAGCAGTTACTCTCTAGAGAACACTGAAGCTTTCTTT. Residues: CASSYSLENTEAFF.